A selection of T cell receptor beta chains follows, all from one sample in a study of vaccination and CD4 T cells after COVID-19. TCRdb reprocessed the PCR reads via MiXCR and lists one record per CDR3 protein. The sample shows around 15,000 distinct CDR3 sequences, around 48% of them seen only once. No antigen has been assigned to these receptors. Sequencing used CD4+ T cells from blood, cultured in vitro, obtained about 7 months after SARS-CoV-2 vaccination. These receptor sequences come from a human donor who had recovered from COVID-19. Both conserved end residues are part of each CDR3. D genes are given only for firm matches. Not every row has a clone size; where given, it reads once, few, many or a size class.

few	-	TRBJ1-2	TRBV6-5	CASSYEPLTLSGYTF	TGTGCCAGCAGTTACGAGCCACTTACCCTATCTGGCTACACCTTC
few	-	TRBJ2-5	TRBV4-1	CASSQGTTPGETQYF	TGCGCCAGCAGCCAAGGGACAACCCCAGGCGAGACCCAGTACTTC
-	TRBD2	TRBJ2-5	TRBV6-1	CASGNRREQETQYF	TGTGCCAGCGGTAACAGGCGGGAGCAAGAGACCCAGTACTTC
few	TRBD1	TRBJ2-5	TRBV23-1	CASSQRTGWTQYF	TGCGCCAGCAGTCAAAGGACAGGGTGGACCCAGTACTTC
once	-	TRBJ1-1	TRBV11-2	CASSTLGVGTEAFF	TGTGCCAGCAGCACGTTGGGGGTTGGGACTGAAGCTTTCTTT
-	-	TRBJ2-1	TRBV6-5	CASSYLQGSSYNEQFF	TGTGCCAGCAGTTACCTACAGGGAAGCTCCTACAATGAGCAGTTCTTC
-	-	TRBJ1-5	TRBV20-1	CSARDHSGAGQPQHF	TGCAGTGCTAGAGATCATTCAGGGGCTGGACAGCCCCAGCATTTT
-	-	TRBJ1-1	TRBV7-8	CASSSREVNTEAFF	TGTGCCAGCAGCTCCAGGGAGGTGAACACTGAAGCTTTCTTT
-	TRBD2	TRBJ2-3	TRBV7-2	CASSSPKTSPDTQYF	TGTGCCAGCAGCTCGCCTAAGACTAGCCCAGATACGCAGTATTTT
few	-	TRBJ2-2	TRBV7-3	CASSLRGGANTGELFF	TGTGCCAGCAGCTTAAGAGGGGGGGCGAACACCGGGGAGCTGTTTTTT
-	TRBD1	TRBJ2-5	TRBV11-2	CASSLVGTGGETQYF	TGTGCCAGCAGCTTAGTGGGGACAGGGGGAGAGACCCAGTACTTC
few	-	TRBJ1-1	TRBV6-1	CASSQLTGMAFF	TGTGCCAGCAGCCAACTTACAGGGATGGCTTTCTTT
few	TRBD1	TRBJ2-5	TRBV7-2	CASSPGGTQYF	TGTGCCAGCAGCCCAGGGGGGACCCAGTACTTC
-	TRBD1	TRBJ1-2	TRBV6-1	CASSTAGGNYGYTF	TGTGCCAGCAGCACCGCAGGGGGGAACTATGGCTACACCTTC
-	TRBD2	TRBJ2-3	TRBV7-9	CASSRGTSRTDTQYF	TGTGCCAGCAGCCGCGGGACTAGCCGCACAGATACGCAGTATTTT
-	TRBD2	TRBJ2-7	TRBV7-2	CASSLVTSGTEQYF	TGTGCCAGCAGCTTAGTAACTAGCGGGACCGAGCAGTACTTC
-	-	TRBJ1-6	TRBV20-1	CSAREDYNSPLHF	TGCAGTGCTAGAGAGGATTATAATTCACCCCTCCACTTT
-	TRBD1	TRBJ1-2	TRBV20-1	CSASQGARSANYGYTF	TGCAGTGCTAGCCAGGGGGCCCGGTCGGCTAACTATGGCTACACCTTC